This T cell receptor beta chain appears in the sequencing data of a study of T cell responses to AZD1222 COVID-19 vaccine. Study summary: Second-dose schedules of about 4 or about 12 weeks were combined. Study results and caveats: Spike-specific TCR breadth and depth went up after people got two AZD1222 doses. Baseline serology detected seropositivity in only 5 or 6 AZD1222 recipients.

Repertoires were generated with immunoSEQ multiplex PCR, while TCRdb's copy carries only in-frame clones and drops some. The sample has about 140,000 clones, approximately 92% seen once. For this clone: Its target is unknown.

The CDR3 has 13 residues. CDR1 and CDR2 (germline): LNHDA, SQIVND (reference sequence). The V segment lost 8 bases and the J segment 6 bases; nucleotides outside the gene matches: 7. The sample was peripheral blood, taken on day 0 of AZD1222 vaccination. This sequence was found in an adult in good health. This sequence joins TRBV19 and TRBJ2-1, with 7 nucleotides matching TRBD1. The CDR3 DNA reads TGTGCCAGTCTCGGGGCAGGGGGCAATGAGCAGTTCTTC. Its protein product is CASLGAGGNEQFF. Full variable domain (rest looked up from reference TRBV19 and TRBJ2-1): DGGITQSPKYLFRKEGQNVTLSCEQNLNHDAMYWYRQDPGQGLRLIYYSQIVNDFQKGDIAEGYSVSREKKESFPLTVTSAQKNPTAFYLCASLGAGGNEQFFGPGTRLTVL.